This TCR beta chain was sequenced for a study of lymphopenia after photon versus proton radiotherapy. Overall study results and limits: Proton therapy kept repertoires fairly stable, unlike photons, which gained effector/memory cells. In patients who died, overall survival fell as post-nadir TCR diversity dropped more.

The junction had 6 bases not matched to a gene; V was cut back by 0 bases and J by 1 base. This CDR3 has 17 residues. Germline CDR1 LGHNA, CDR2 YSLEER. Here immunoSEQ multiplex PCR was the method, and the copy in TCRdb shows in-frame clones only, minus some. This sample has about 64,000 clones, with around 90% found just once. Details on this clone: Its antigen is unknown.

This sequence originates from a man older than 75 with esophageal cancer. This specimen was peripheral blood, taken from a patient treated with proton-based radiotherapy. The V call is TRBV4-3, the J call TRBJ1-5, with TRBD1 identical over 7 bases. The CDR3 sequence is CASSQDLRGLSNQPQHF. The CDR3 bases are TGCGCCAGCAGCCAAGATCTTAGGGGGCTGAGCAATCAGCCCCAGCATTTT.